This TCR beta chain was recorded in a study of CD8+ T cells in alopecia areata. The study's findings and limits: Relative to normal scalp, lesional scalp, especially alopecia totalis/universalis, showed higher clonality. Significant decreases in scalp clonality and expanded CD8+ clones followed tofacitinib treatment.

RNA was extracted and reverse transcribed into cDNA as the sequencing template. TCRdb's copy holds only in-frame clones and misses some; the assay was immunoSEQ multiplex PCR. The sample holds around 190,000 clones; over 60% are singletons and the top ten take 4% to 5%. Trimming took 4 bases from V and 6 from J, leaving 12 bases between them. Looked up from germline, CDR1 is SNHLY and CDR2 is FYNNEI. CDR3 length: 13 residues. About this clone: Its antigen is unidentified.

As for treatment: oral pan-JAK inhibitor, 5-10 mg twice daily. This chain uses TRBV2 with TRBJ1-1; D perhaps matches TRBD1 (6 bases). The source was CD4+ T cells sorted from blood, collected at week 4, from a patient treated with tofacitinib. This receptor was obtained from a human donor with alopecia areata. The CDR3 is CASSVEGGAEAFF. The CDR3, as DNA: TGTGCCAGCAGTGTCGAAGGGGGTGCTGAAGCTTTCTTT.